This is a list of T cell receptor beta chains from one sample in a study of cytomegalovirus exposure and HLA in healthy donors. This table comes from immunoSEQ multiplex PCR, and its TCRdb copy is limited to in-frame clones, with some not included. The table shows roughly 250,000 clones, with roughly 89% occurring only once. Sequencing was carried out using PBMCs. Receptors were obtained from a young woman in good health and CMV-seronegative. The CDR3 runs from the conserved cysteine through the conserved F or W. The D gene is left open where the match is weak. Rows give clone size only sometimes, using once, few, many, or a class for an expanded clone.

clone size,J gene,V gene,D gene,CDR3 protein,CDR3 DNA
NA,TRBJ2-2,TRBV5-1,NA,CASTDDRAGSGELFF,TGCGCCAGCACCGACGACAGGGCGGGGTCCGGGGAGCTGTTTTTT
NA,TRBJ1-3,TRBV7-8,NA,CASSTRGVQISGNTIYF,TGTGCCAGCAGCACCCGGGGAGTACAGATCTCTGGAAACACCATATATTTT
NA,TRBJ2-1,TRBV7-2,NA,CASSLGRGSYNEQFF,TGTGCCAGCAGCTTAGGACGGGGGTCTTACAATGAGCAGTTCTTC
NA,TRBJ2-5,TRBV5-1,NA,CASSFRDETQYF,TGCGCCAGCAGCTTCCGAGATGAGACCCAGTACTTC
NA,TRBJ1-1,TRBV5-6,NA,CASSQLQVNTEAFF,TGTGCCAGCAGTCAGTTGCAAGTGAACACTGAAGCTTTCTTT
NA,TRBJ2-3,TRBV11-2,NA,CASRFIEATQYF,TGTGCCAGCCGGTTCATAGAGGCTACGCAGTATTTT
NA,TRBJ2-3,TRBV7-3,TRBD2,CASSTSGGPTDTQYF,TGTGCCAGCTCAACTAGCGGGGGACCCACAGATACGCAGTATTTT
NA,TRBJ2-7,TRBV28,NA,CASSWGSTYEQYF,TGTGCCAGCAGTTGGGGCAGTACCTACGAGCAGTACTTC
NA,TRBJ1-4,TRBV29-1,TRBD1,CSVGGTGTNEKLFF,TGCAGCGTTGGAGGGACAGGAACTAATGAAAAACTGTTTTTT
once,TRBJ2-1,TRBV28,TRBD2,CASIPGLAGDEQFF,TGTGCCAGCATTCCGGGACTAGCGGGGGATGAGCAGTTCTTC
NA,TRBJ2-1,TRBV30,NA,CAWSAYEGYNEQFF,TGTGCCTGGAGCGCCTATGAGGGCTACAATGAGCAGTTCTTC
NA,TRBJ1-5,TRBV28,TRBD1,CASSFRQGVGQPQHF,TGTGCCAGCAGTTTCCGACAGGGAGTTGGTCAGCCCCAGCATTTT
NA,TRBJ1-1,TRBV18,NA,CASSPRGSTEAFF,TGTGCCAGCTCACCACGGGGCAGCACTGAAGCTTTCTTT
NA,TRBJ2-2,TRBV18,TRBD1,CASSQLRNRGSNTGELFF,TGTGCCAGCTCACAGCTGCGAAACAGGGGCTCGAACACCGGGGAGCTGTTTTTT
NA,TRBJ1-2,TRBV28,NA,CASSLGGYYGYTF,TGTGCCAGCAGTTTGGGCGGGTACTATGGCTACACCTTC
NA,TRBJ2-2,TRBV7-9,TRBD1,CASSYQGERELFF,TGTGCCAGCAGCTATCAGGGGGAGCGGGAGCTGTTTTTT
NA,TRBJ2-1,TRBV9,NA,CASSVDASYNEQFF,TGTGCCAGCAGCGTAGATGCCAGCTACAATGAGCAGTTCTTC
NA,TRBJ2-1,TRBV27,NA,CASSPLGGPSEQFF,TGTGCCAGCAGCCCGCTCGGGGGGCCGAGTGAGCAGTTCTTC
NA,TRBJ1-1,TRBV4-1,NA,CASSHRQSMNTEAFF,TGCGCCAGCAGCCATCGACAGAGCATGAACACTGAAGCTTTCTTT
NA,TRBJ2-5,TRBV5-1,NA,CASSLGISRETQYF,TGCGCCAGCAGCTTGGGTATCAGCAGGGAGACCCAGTACTTC
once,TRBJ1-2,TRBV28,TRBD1,CASSSISDRVYGYTF,TGTGCCAGCAGTTCCATCTCCGACAGGGTCTATGGCTACACCTTC
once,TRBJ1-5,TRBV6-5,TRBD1,CASSPNRDRGQPQHF,TGTGCCAGCAGTCCCAACAGGGACAGGGGTCAGCCCCAGCATTTT
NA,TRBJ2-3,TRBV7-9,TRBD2,CASRAGTSGGWGTDTQYF,TGTGCCAGCAGGGCCGGGACTAGCGGGGGATGGGGCACAGATACGCAGTATTTT
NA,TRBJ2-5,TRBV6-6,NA,CASRPGGRAAWTQYF,TGTGCCAGCAGGCCGGGCGGCAGGGCCGCCTGGACCCAGTACTTC
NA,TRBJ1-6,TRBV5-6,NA,CASSPGSSPLHF,TGTGCCAGCAGCCCAGGGTCCTCACCCCTCCACTTT
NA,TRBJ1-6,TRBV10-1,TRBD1,CASSRTGPNSPLHF,TGCGCCAGCAGTAGGACAGGGCCCAATTCGCCCCTCCACTTT
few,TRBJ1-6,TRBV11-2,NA,CASSLDGRGGNSPLHF,TGTGCCAGCAGCTTAGATGGCCGGGGTGGAAATTCACCCCTCCACTTT
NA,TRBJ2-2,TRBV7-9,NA,CASSLELVAPEGTGELFF,TGTGCCAGCAGCTTAGAACTCGTCGCCCCGGAGGGTACCGGGGAGCTGTTTTTT
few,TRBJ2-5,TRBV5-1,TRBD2,CASSLAGSSGGQETQYF,TGCGCCAGCAGCTTGGCGGGATCTAGCGGGGGGCAAGAGACCCAGTACTTC
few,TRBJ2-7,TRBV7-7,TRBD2,CASSLGPGRAYEQYF,TGTGCTAGCAGCTTAGGGCCAGGGAGGGCCTACGAGCAGTACTTC
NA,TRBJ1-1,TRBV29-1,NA,CSVPGVGPRAEAFF,TGCAGCGTTCCTGGGGTCGGCCCGCGGGCTGAAGCTTTCTTT
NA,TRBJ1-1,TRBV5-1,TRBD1,CASSWGTGRDTEAFF,TGCGCCAGCAGCTGGGGGACAGGGCGTGACACTGAAGCTTTCTTT
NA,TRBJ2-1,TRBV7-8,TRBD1,CASSSGQGKRYNEQFF,TGTGCCAGCAGCTCCGGACAGGGGAAACGGTACAATGAGCAGTTCTTC
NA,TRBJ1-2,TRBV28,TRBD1,CASSLLGQGDGYTF,TGTGCCAGCAGTTTACTCGGACAGGGGGATGGCTACACCTTC
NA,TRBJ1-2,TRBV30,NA,CAWSVRGGHYGYTF,TGTGCCTGGAGTGTACGGGGGGGCCACTATGGCTACACCTTC
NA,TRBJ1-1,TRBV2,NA,CASSEMGEGTEAFF,TGTGCCAGCAGTGAGATGGGAGAGGGCACTGAAGCTTTCTTT
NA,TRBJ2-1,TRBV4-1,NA,CASSQGAGQGYNEQFF,TGCGCCAGCAGCCAAGGCGCAGGACAAGGTTACAATGAGCAGTTCTTC
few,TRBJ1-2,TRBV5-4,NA,CASSSDSWGYTF,TGTGCCAGCAGCAGCGACAGTTGGGGCTACACCTTC
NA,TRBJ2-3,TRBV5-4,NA,CASSRTATDTQYF,TGTGCCAGCAGCCGGACAGCCACAGATACGCAGTATTTT
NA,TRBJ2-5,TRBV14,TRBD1,CASSPLTLTGGGETQYF,TGTGCCAGCAGCCCCCTAACACTGACAGGGGGTGGAGAGACCCAGTACTTC
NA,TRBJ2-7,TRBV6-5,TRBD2,CASSRRGGYSEQYF,TGTGCCAGCAGCCGGCGGGGGGGTTACTCCGAGCAGTACTTC
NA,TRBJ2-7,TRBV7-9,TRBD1,CASSRDSNEQYF,TGTGCCAGCAGCCGGGACAGCAACGAGCAGTACTTC
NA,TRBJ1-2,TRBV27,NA,CASSSGVRDYGYTF,TGTGCCAGCAGCTCCGGGGTACGGGACTATGGCTACACCTTC
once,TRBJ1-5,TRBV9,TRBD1,CASSVGQGTQPQHF,TGTGCCAGCAGCGTCGGACAGGGTACTCAGCCCCAGCATTTT
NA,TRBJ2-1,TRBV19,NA,CASSTGHSSYNEQFF,TGTGCCAGTAGTACCGGTCACAGCTCCTACAATGAGCAGTTCTTC
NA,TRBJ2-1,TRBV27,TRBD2,CASSLFAGVGNEQFF,TGTGCCAGCAGTTTATTTGCGGGGGTGGGGAATGAGCAGTTCTTC
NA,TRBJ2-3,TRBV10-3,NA,CAISGRLPGTDTQYF,TGTGCCATCAGTGGCCGCTTGCCGGGCACAGATACGCAGTATTTT
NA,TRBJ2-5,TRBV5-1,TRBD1,CASSPGGMNQETQYF,TGCGCCAGCAGCCCAGGGGGCATGAACCAAGAGACCCAGTACTTC
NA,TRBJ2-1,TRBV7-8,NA,CASSSPEGNSFDYNEQFF,TGTGCCAGCAGCTCCCCGGAGGGAAATTCTTTCGACTACAATGAGCAGTTCTTC